This T cell receptor (beta chain) was found in a study of regulatory T cells in long-lasting Graves disease (dated by TCRdb to the early 2020s). With respect to the entire study: Persistent Graves' disease was defined as persistently positive TSH receptor autoantibodies together with antithyroid drug treatment for over 5 years. A total of approximately 35 samples underwent TCR sequencing: about 13 from persistent and about 20 from newly diagnosed Graves' disease patients. Peripheral blood TCR sequencing and RNA sequencing compared persistent Graves' disease patients with newly diagnosed Graves' disease patients. On average, persistent Graves' disease patients in the clinical cohort had been on antithyroid drugs for about 10.3 years. The study was conducted in China and was registered as a clinical trial.

General findings and caveats noted by the study authors: Only peripheral blood was studied, because thyroid tissue, the primary lesion, was inaccessible. Only the TCR beta chain was sequenced and analyzed. Compared with newly diagnosed patients, patients with persistent Graves' disease had lower TCR Shannon entropy and fewer highly expanded clones, which suggests clonal expansion. TRBV28, TRBJ1-2 and TRBJ2-5 were preferentially used in persistent disease, while TRBV20-1 and TRBJ2-1 were favored in newly diagnosed disease. A larger number of public clonotypes was shared among persistent patients (about 2,700) than among newly diagnosed patients (roughly 1,000). The small sample size was acknowledged by the authors as a limitation that may reduce accuracy.

Preparation of the library involved multiplex PCR. The listed sequencing device is Illumina HiSeq 4000. CDR3 regions were amplified by Arm-PCR with iRepertoire HTBI primers to construct TCR beta libraries. Gel purification was performed on PCR products prior to sequencing. The original methods were these. Gene usage analysis of CDR3 amino acid clonotypes used the 62 TRBV and 11 to 15 TRBJ segments found across samples. COPE and FqMerger were used to merge filtered high-quality paired reads into contigs. BLAST was used to align contigs to IMGT TRBV, TRBD and TRBJ reference genes, with CDR3 defined following IMGT. Clonotypes above 0.1% frequency were classified as highly expanded clones. Repertoire diversity was measured by Shannon entropy, and V-J evenness by the Gini coefficient. Clonotypes shared by more than one individual were considered public. TCRdb itself trimmed the public reads at Q25 with fastp, ran MiXCR and retained productive beta chains. Duplicate CDR3 protein sequences are folded into a single record with the most common DNA and genes. What appears here as the V and J calls and clone size reflects TCRdb's work, not the paper's. The sample contains approximately 380,000 distinct CDR3 sequences, around 21% of them found a single time. The ten top clones hold less than 25% of the sample.

CDR3 length: 13 amino acids, cysteine to phenylalanine. The kept DNA is CDR3 alone, 39 bases in frame from the first base. V is clipped by 2 bases and J by 2 bases, and the sequence between their germline boundaries is 7 bases long. The germline V gene supplies CDR1 SGDLS and CDR2 YYNGEE. This clonotype was counted only a few times. Its antigen target is currently unknown. No base qualities exist here, and no much larger clone lies one base off it. Taken with the paper, the label for time point translates to: persistent/refractory GD, antithyroid drugs over 5 years with positive TRAb. For both TCR sequencing and RNA sequencing, RNA was extracted from PBMCs in TRIzol. The diagnosis of Graves' disease was made according to American Thyroid Association guidelines. Patients were recruited from an endocrinology department in Xi'an, China. Each patient gave about 10 milliliters of peripheral blood, collected in an EDTA anticoagulant tube. Ficoll Paque Plus density gradient separation was used to isolate PBMCs, and no additional T cell sorting was done. An Agilent 2100 Bioanalyzer and agarose gel were used to assess RNA quality, and a NanoDrop 2000 was used to measure RNA concentration.

This sequence was found in a female donor with Graves disease. Specimen: peripheral blood mononuclear cells (PBMCs), collected when the disease was refractory, from a patient treated with antithyroid drugs. The V and J segments used are TRBV9 and TRBJ2-5, with an unclear D gene assignment. At the DNA level, the sequence is TGTGCCAGCAGCGTCTTAGAACAAGAGACCCAGTACTTC. Its protein product is CASSVLEQETQYF. The full variable domain, completed from the reference TRBV9 and TRBJ2-5 proteins outside the CDR3, reads DSGVTQTPKHLITATGQRVTLRCSPRSGDLSVYWYQQSLDQGLQFLIQYYNGEERAKGNILERFSAQQFPDLHSELNLSSLELGDSALYFCASSVLEQETQYFGPGTRLLVL.